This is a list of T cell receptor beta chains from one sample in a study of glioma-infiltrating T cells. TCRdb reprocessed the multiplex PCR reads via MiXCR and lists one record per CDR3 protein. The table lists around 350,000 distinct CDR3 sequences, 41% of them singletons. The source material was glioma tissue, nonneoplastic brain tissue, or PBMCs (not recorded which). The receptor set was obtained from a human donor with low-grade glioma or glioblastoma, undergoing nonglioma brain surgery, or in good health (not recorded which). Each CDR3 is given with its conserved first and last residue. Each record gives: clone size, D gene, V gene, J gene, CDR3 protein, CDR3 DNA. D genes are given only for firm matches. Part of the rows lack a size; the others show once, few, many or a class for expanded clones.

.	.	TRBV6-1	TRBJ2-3	CASSDDPRDTQYF	TGCGCCAGCAGTGATGACCCGAGGGATACGCAGTATTTT
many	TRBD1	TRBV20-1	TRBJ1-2	CSARAQGAVYGYTF	TGCAGTGCTAGAGCTCAGGGGGCTGTCTATGGCTACACCTTC
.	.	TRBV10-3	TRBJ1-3	CAISEIGGSGNTIYF	TGTGCCATCAGTGAAATTGGAGGCTCTGGAAACACCATATATTTT
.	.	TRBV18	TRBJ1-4	CASSPSYSRNEKLFF	TGTGCCAGCTCACCAAGCTACAGCCGTAATGAAAAACTATTTTTT
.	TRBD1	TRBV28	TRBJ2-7	CASRLGQGAYEQYF	TGTGCCAGCAGATTAGGACAGGGAGCCTACGAGCAGTACTTC
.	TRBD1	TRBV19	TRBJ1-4	CASATGEREKLFF	TGTGCCAGTGCGACAGGGGAGCGTGAAAAACTGTTTTTT
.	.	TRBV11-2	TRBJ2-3	CASSSGQIIYDTQYF	TGTGCCAGCAGCTCCGGACAGATTATATACGATACGCAGTATTTT
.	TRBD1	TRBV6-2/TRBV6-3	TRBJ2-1	CASSYGRGTGPHEQFF	TGTGCCAGCAGTTACGGCCGGGGGACAGGGCCCCATGAGCAGTTCTTC
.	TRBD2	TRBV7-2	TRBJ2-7	CASSLTGSGWNAQYF	TGTGCCAGCAGCTTAACAGGTAGCGGGTGGAACGCGCAGTACTTC
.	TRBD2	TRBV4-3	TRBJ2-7	CASSQGASGPYEQYF	TGCGCCAGCAGCCAGGGTGCTAGCGGCCCCTACGAGCAGTACTTC
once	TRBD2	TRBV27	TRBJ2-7	CASSLNPRLAGGHSYEQYF	TGTGCCAGCAGTCTAAACCCTCGGCTAGCGGGAGGCCACTCCTATGAGCAGTACTTC
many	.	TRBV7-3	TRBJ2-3	CASSSLDTQYF	TGTGCCAGCAGCTCCCTGGATACGCAGTATTTT
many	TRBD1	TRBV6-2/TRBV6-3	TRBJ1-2	CASSYIDREDGYTF	TGTGCCAGCAGTTACATAGACAGGGAGGATGGCTACACCTTC
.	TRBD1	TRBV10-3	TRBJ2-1	CAIRQGDYNEQFF	TGTGCCATCCGACAGGGGGACTACAATGAGCAGTTCTTC
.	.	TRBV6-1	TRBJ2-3	CASISRPGSSTDTQYF	TGTGCCAGCATTTCACGCCCGGGGTCTAGCACAGATACGCAGTATTTT
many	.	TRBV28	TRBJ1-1	CASSSPTGRWTEAFF	TGTGCCAGCAGTAGTCCTACAGGTCGGTGGACTGAAGCTTTCTTT
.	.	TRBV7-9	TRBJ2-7	CASSLVVVGHSYEQYF	TGTGCCAGCAGCTTAGTAGTGGTCGGACACTCCTACGAGCAGTACTTC
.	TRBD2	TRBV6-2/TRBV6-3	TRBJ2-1	CASRNRRTSGRGVQFF	TGTGCCAGCAGAAATAGAAGGACTAGCGGGAGGGGGGTGCAGTTCTTC
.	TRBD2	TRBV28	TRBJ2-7	CASSYPPGLAGSYEQYF	TGTGCCAGCAGTTACCCTCCTGGACTAGCGGGCTCCTACGAGCAGTACTTC
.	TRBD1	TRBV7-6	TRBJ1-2	CASSLGTGRANYGYTF	TGTGCCAGCAGCCTCGGGACAGGACGGGCTAACTATGGCTACACCTTC
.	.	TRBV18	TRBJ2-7	CASSPPSLVYEQYF	TGTGCCAGCTCACCACCATCACTAGTCTACGAGCAGTACTTC
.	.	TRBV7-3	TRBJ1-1	CASSEGDGAEAFF	TGTGCCAGCAGTGAAGGGGATGGGGCTGAAGCTTTCTTT
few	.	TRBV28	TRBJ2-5	CASSRVAGWTQYF	TGTGCCAGCAGTAGGGTAGCAGGGTGGACCCAGTACTTC
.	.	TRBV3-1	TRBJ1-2	CASSQGGNGYTF	TGTGCCAGCAGCCAAGGAGGGAATGGCTACACCTTC
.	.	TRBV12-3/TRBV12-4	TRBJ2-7	CASSPRSYEQYF	TGTGCCAGCAGTCCGAGAAGCTACGAGCAGTACTTC
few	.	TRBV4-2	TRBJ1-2	CASSQDGAGYTF	TGTGCCAGCAGCCAAGACGGGGCCGGCTACACCTTC
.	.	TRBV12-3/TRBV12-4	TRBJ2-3	CASSLATADTQYF	TGTGCCAGCAGTTTAGCCACTGCCGATACGCAGTATTTT
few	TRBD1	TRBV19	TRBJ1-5	CASSPEGTGYNQPQHF	TGTGCCAGTAGTCCAGAGGGGACAGGGTACAATCAGCCCCAGCATTTT
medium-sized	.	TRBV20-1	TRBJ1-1	CSAGVAFF	TGCAGTGCAGGTGTAGCTTTCTTT
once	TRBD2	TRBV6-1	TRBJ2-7	CASSVGLAGASYEQYF	TGTGCCAGCAGCGTAGGACTAGCGGGGGCCTCCTACGAGCAGTACTTC